These 9 T cell receptor beta chains were all obtained from the same sample, sequenced in a study of shared clonotypes between healthy human individuals. Repertoires were generated with immunoSEQ multiplex PCR, while TCRdb's copy carries only in-frame clones and drops some. The sample lists around 2.5 million clones, 90% to 95% seen once, with more than 0.35% in the top ten. Sequencing was performed on naive CD4+ T cells from PBMCs. Subset in this sample: CD45RA+ positively selected. Source of these receptors: a man younger than 30 in good health. Some clones in this sample may be carry-over from other donors' samples.

This chain joins TRBV5-4 and TRBJ2-7; D might be TRBD1 (5 bases). The germline CDR1 and CDR2 sequences are SGHNT and YYREEE (reference sequence). V lost 4 bases, J lost 6 bases, and 8 bases lay in between. CDR3 length: 11 residues. CDR3 DNA sequence: TGTGCCAGCAGCCTCGACAGCGAGCAGTACTTC. Encoded protein: CASSLDSEQYF.

J is TRBJ2-2 and V is TRBV7-2, with 8 bases fitting TRBD2. The germline V gene has CDR1 SGHTA and CDR2 FQGNSA. The CDR3 contains 17 residues. V lost 1 base to trimming and J lost 4 bases; unmatched junction nucleotides: 8. DNA of the CDR3: TGTGCCAGCAGCTTAGTGCCTAGCGGGCTACCCACCGGGGAGCTGTTTTTT. This translates into CASSLVPSGLPTGELFF.

This clone was detected only once. Here the CDR3 DNA reads TGTGCCAGCAGCACTATAACAGGATCCTACGAGCAGTACTTC. It translates to CASSTITGSYEQYF. The chain is built from TRBV7-3 and TRBJ2-7; weak D call: TRBD1 (5 bases). V was pared by 5 bases and J by 1 base, with 12 bases between. The CDR3 has 14 amino acids. The germline V gene encodes CDR1 SGHTA and CDR2 FQGTGA.

The chain couples TRBV7-3 to TRBJ2-1; 7 positions match TRBD1. After removal of 5 bases from V and 6 bases from J, the junction contained 7 bases not matched to a gene. CDR1 is SGHTA and CDR2 is FQGTGA in the germline V gene. The CDR3 loop spans 14 amino acids. The CDR3 DNA is TGTGCCAGCAGCCAAGACAGGGTCGGCAATGAGCAGTTCTTC. Residues: CASSQDRVGNEQFF.

This CDR3 is CASSGKEGGQASNEKLFF. CDR3 DNA: TGTGCCAGCTCGGGGAAAGAAGGGGGCCAGGCGTCTAATGAAAAACTGTTTTTT. This rearrangement joins TRBV18 to TRBJ1-4; 7 nucleotides line up with TRBD1. Germline CDR1 is KGHSH and CDR2 is LQKENI. The V segment lost 6 bases and the J segment 3 bases; nucleotides outside the gene matches: 16. This CDR3 has 18 residues.

This sequence joins TRBV18 and TRBJ1-1; D remains ambiguous. The CDR3 extends over 13 amino acids. CDR1 KGHSH and CDR2 LQKENI come from the germline V gene. V shed 3 bases and J shed 5 bases, with 10 bases lying between them. Here the CDR3 DNA reads TGTGCCAGCTCACCCACGGATAGGACTGAAGCTTTCTTT. Its translation is CASSPTDRTEAFF.

This clone has just one count. The genes are TRBV5-1 and TRBJ2-1, with D possibly being TRBD1 (6 bases). CDR3 length: 15 residues. Per the germline V gene, CDR1 is SGHRS and CDR2 is YFSETQ. Deletions cut 3 bases from V and 4 bases from J, with 14 bases between. The CDR3 is CASSSQGTQYNEQFF. CDR3 nucleotides: TGCGCCAGCAGCTCCCAGGGGACACAATACAATGAGCAGTTCTTC.

V and J are TRBV30 and TRBJ2-7, with D perhaps TRBD1 (5 bases). Germline lookup yields CDR1 GTSNPN and CDR2 SVGIG (reference sequence). The CDR3 sequence is 13 residues long. V was pared by 2 bases and J by 3 bases, with 11 bases between. The chain's CDR3 is CAWSTGLGYEQYF. The CDR3 DNA is TGTGCCTGGAGTACAGGTTTAGGCTACGAGCAGTACTTC.

This chain joins TRBV5-1 and TRBJ2-5, with a possible D match to TRBD1 (6 bases). Looked up from germline, CDR1 is SGHRS and CDR2 is YFSETQ. The V and J ends lost 4 bases and 1 base respectively, with 11 bases between them. The CDR3 extends over 14 amino acids. The CDR3 protein is CASSEGHSQETQYF. In nucleotides, the CDR3 is TGCGCCAGCAGCGAGGGACACAGCCAAGAGACCCAGTACTTC.